This passage covers 8 T cell receptor beta chains from one sample sequenced in a study of blood T cell repertoires in COVID-19 (dated by TCRdb to about 2020). Library preparation used the immunoSEQ multiplex PCR assay. TCRdb holds this immuneACCESS table with in-frame rearrangements only. Some clones are missing; in checked studies, unresolved V genes explain under half, and the rest has no known cause. The table for this sample lists approximately 61,000 clones; around 77% of them were counted only once. Approximately 21% of the sample goes to the ten largest clones. The sequenced sample consisted of peripheral blood. The receptor source for this set is a man older than 75 with active or convalescent COVID-19.

This clone was detected only a few times. DNA for the CDR3: TGTGCCAGTAGTCCCAAGACAGGGGACACTGAAGCTTTCTTT. Translating it yields CASSPKTGDTEAFF. The rearrangement links TRBV19 to TRBJ1-1, with 8 bases identical to TRBD1. This CDR3 region has 14 residues. The germline CDR1 and CDR2 sequences are LNHDA and SQIVND (reference sequence). Trimming removed 5 bases from V and 3 bases from J; junction bases left unmatched: 5. The full variable domain, its missing parts supplied by reference TRBV19 and TRBJ1-1, is DGGITQSPKYLFRKEGQNVTLSCEQNLNHDAMYWYRQDPGQGLRLIYYSQIVNDFQKGDIAEGYSVSREKKESFPLTVTSAQKNPTAFYLCASSPKTGDTEAFFGQGTRLTVV.

This clone was counted a few times. The J gene is TRBJ2-5, the V gene TRBV7-9; D is perhaps TRBD1 (5 bases). Germline-derived CDR1 and CDR2 are SEHNR and FQNEAQ (reference sequence). The length of the CDR3 is 15 residues. Trimming removed 4 bases at V and 5 bases at J, with 17 bases between. Written as DNA, the CDR3 is TGTGCCAGCAGCTCAGGTCTCAGGGATGGGGAGACCCAGTACTTC. Amino acid sequence: CASSSGLRDGETQYF.

The chain uses TRBV28 and TRBJ1-4; the D gene is possibly TRBD1 (5 bases). The V gene's germline CDR1 is MDHEN and CDR2 SYDVKM. The CDR3 has 15 amino acids. Trimming took off 5 bases at V and 4 bases at J, with 14 bases between the two ends. The CDR3, as DNA: TGTGCCAGCAGTGGGGCGGACCGACTTAATGAAAAACTGTTTTTT. It specifies CASSGADRLNEKLFF.

This chain uses TRBV28 with TRBJ2-3; D is uncertain. V dropped 6 bases and J dropped 4 bases, with 14 bases sitting between them. The CDR3 is made up of 14 amino acids. The germline V gene has CDR1 MDHEN and CDR2 SYDVKM. The CDR3, as DNA: TGTGCCAGCAGGACCTCTAGAACCCCAGATACGCAGTATTTT. Translation gives CASRTSRTPDTQYF.

The chain uses TRBV30 and TRBJ2-1; 9 bases match TRBD2. The germline CDR1 and CDR2 sequences are GTSNPN and SVGIG (reference sequence). The CDR3 loop spans 16 amino acids. Trimming removed 5 bases from V and 1 base from J; junction bases left unmatched: 9. The CDR3 loop reads CAWGRGSGSSYNEQFF. The DNA of the CDR3 is TGTGCCTGGGGGCGGGGTAGCGGGAGTTCCTACAATGAGCAGTTCTTC.

The rearrangement links TRBV15 to TRBJ2-1; a weak D match, TRBD2 (5 bases). The V gene's germline CDR1 is LNHNV and CDR2 YYDKDF (reference sequence). V was pared by 0 bases and J by 9 bases, with 21 bases between. The CDR3 runs to 17 residues. The CDR3 here is CATSRDMKLVEGPEQFF. In DNA, the CDR3 is TGTGCCACCAGCAGAGATATGAAACTAGTCGAGGGCCCTGAGCAGTTCTTC.

The chain employs TRBV14 and TRBJ2-3, with 8 bases lining up with TRBD1. This CDR3 contains 12 residues. Germline trimming cut 5 bases from V and 15 bases from J; bases unmatched to any gene: 10. Germline-derived CDR1 and CDR2 are SGHDN and FVKESK. CDR3 protein: CASSNSDRGSYF. The DNA for the CDR3 is TGTGCCAGCAGCAACTCAGACAGGGGATCTTATTTT.

V usage is TRBV19 and J usage is TRBJ1-3, with D uncertain. The germline V gene encodes CDR1 LNHDA and CDR2 SQIVND (reference sequence). The CDR3 extends over 16 amino acids. The V gene lost 0 bases and the J gene lost 0 bases, with 9 bases spanning the gap. The CDR3 region has the DNA TGTGCCAGTAGTATAGAGCAGTATTACTCTGGAAACACCATATATTTT. Translation gives CASSIEQYYSGNTIYF. The complete variable domain, with remaining parts taken from reference TRBV19 and TRBJ1-3, reads DGGITQSPKYLFRKEGQNVTLSCEQNLNHDAMYWYRQDPGQGLRLIYYSQIVNDFQKGDIAEGYSVSREKKESFPLTVTSAQKNPTAFYLCASSIEQYYSGNTIYFGEGSWLTVV.